Listed below are T cell receptor beta chains from one sample, sequenced in a study of blood T cell repertoires in COVID-19. Profiled with immunoSEQ multiplex PCR; TCRdb holds only in-frame clones, not every one. The table has about 150,000 clones, 86% seen once. The material sequenced was PBMCs or T cells enriched from blood (not recorded which). Every receptor here comes from a man aged 45-65 years who had recovered from COVID-19. CDR3s include the opening cysteine and the closing phenylalanine or tryptophan. Fields, in order: clone size, J gene, D gene, V gene, CDR3 DNA, CDR3 protein. A D gene is named only where the DNA matches it firmly. The listing skips clone size in some rows; elsewhere it reads once, few, many or a size class.

NA | TRBJ2-2 | TRBD2 | TRBV6-5 | TGTGCCAGCAGTAACATAGCGGGGGTCACCGGGGAGCTGTTTTTT | CASSNIAGVTGELFF
NA | TRBJ1-6 | NA | TRBV6-5 | TGTGCCAGCACCCTACGAACGCCCGATAATTCACCCCTCCACTTT | CASTLRTPDNSPLHF
NA | TRBJ2-6 | NA | TRBV15 | TGTGCCACCAGCAGAGATACAGGCCGGAGTCGCGGGGCCAACGTCCTGACTTTC | CATSRDTGRSRGANVLTF
NA | TRBJ2-7 | TRBD2 | TRBV10-1 | TGCGCCAGCAGTGAAAAGGGGACTAGCGGGAGGGCCAACGAGCAGTACTTC | CASSEKGTSGRANEQYF
NA | TRBJ2-5 | TRBD2 | TRBV18 | TGTGCCAGCTCGCCCACTAGCGTGGAGACCCAGTACTTC | CASSPTSVETQYF
NA | TRBJ2-3 | NA | TRBV7-9 | TGTGCCAGCAGCTTAGGAGGGTTTACAGATACGCAGTATTTT | CASSLGGFTDTQYF
NA | TRBJ1-4 | NA | TRBV2 | TGTGCCAGCAGTGGGGAAGGCGGGGGGGCAACTAATGAAAAACTGTTTTTT | CASSGEGGGATNEKLFF
NA | TRBJ1-4 | NA | TRBV27 | TGTGCCAGCAGTTTACAGGGTGCCAATGAAAAACTGTTTTTT | CASSLQGANEKLFF
NA | TRBJ1-4 | NA | TRBV15 | TGTGCCACCAGCAGCCTCCGGGATCTAAGGGAAAAACTGTTTTTT | CATSSLRDLREKLFF
NA | TRBJ1-6 | NA | TRBV7-2 | TGTGCCAGCAAGGCTCGGAGCTCCTATAATTCACCCCTCCACTTT | CASKARSSYNSPLHF
NA | TRBJ2-3 | TRBD2 | TRBV3-1/TRBV3-2 | TGTGCCAGCAGTTTAGTGGGAGGGCCGGGAGATACGCAGTATTTT | CASSLVGGPGDTQYF
few | TRBJ1-1 | NA | TRBV6-4 | TGTGCCAGTTCTCAGAAGATGAACACTGAAGCTTTCTTT | CASSQKMNTEAFF
NA | TRBJ1-5 | NA | TRBV10-1 | TGCGCCATCATAGGGCGGGGTGGGTGTAATCAGCCCCAGCATTTT | CAIIGRGGCNQPQHF
NA | TRBJ1-5 | TRBD1 | TRBV14 | TGTGCCAGCAGCCCGGGACAGGGCCTAAATCAGCCCCAGCATTTT | CASSPGQGLNQPQHF
NA | TRBJ2-1 | TRBD2 | TRBV28 | TGTGCCAGCAGTTCCTTCTTGCTAGCGGTTTCCTACAATGAGCAGTTCTTC | CASSSFLLAVSYNEQFF
NA | TRBJ1-4 | TRBD1 | TRBV3-1/TRBV3-2 | TGTGCCAGCAGCCTTTGGACAGGGAGACATGAAAAACTGTTTTTT | CASSLWTGRHEKLFF
NA | TRBJ1-5 | NA | TRBV3-1/TRBV3-2 | TGTGCCAGCAGCCTCGGGGATAATCAGCCCCAGCATTTT | CASSLGDNQPQHF
once | TRBJ2-1 | TRBD2 | TRBV27 | TGTGCCAGCAGCGGACTAGCGGGAGCGAGGGGTGAGCAGTTCTTC | CASSGLAGARGEQFF
NA | TRBJ1-1 | NA | TRBV25-1 | TGTGCCAGCAGTGAATGGTCTCCACTGACAAACACTGAAGCTTTCTTT | CASSEWSPLTNTEAFF